The TCR beta chain under discussion was sequenced for a study of blood T cell repertoires in COVID-19. Turning to the study itself: Samples of COVID-19 (acute and convalescent) were obtained from the United States, Italy and Spain. In each case, the material was cDNA or gDNA derived from T cells, B-cell-depleted T cells, or PBMCs.

Original analysis: Quantification of nucleated cells was approximated via reference gene primer amplification. The protocol was immunoSEQ multiplex PCR, while the TCRdb copy is restricted to in-frame clones and leaves out a portion. The V and J calls and clone size are taken from that table; D and trimming were inferred from the DNA. Counted here are 75,000 to 100,000 clones, over 70% occurring once; the ten biggest clones make up 4% to 5.5%. This CDR3 is 14 amino acids long. The trim removed 6 bases at V and 2 bases at J, leaving 7 bases unmatched. Germline V gives CDR1 WNHNN, CDR2 SYGVQD (reference sequence).

The chain combines TRBV10-1 with TRBJ2-7, with 7 bases that match TRBD1. Input material: peripheral blood. The origin of this receptor is a man in his fifties or sixties with acute or convalescent COVID-19. The CDR3 loop reads CASSTGVPPYEQYF. The CDR3 DNA reads as TGCGCCAGCAGCACAGGGGTCCCCCCCTACGAGCAGTACTTC.